This TCR beta chain stems from a study of breast tumors, draining lymph nodes, adjacent tissues. The V gene end was trimmed by 2 bases and the J gene end by 5 bases; junction bases not matched to a gene: 2. Germline CDR1 reads MNHEY; CDR2 reads SVGAGI. CDR3 length: 15 residues. MiXCR, run by TCRdb on the multiplex PCR reads, gives a single entry per CDR3 protein. There are around 140,000 distinct CDR3 sequences in the sample; roughly 33% occur only once, and roughly 2.2% lies in the top ten. This clonotype was found many times. Samples came from axillary lymph nodes draining the breast cancer. The chain joins TRBV6-5 to TRBJ2-1; 11 bases are shared with TRBD2. Material: axillary lymph node tissue. The clonotype originates from a female donor with breast cancer. Some clones in this sample may be carry-over from other donors' samples. In DNA, the CDR3 is TGTGCCAGCAGTTACGGGACTAGCGGAAACAATGAGCAGTTCTTC. Its protein product is CASSYGTSGNNEQFF.